This passage covers 25 T cell receptor beta chains from one sample sequenced in a study of blood T cell repertoires in COVID-19 (dated by TCRdb to about 2020). The library was made by the immunoSEQ multiplex PCR assay. TCRdb limited this immuneACCESS table to in-frame rearrangements with V and J called. A share of clones is missing; checked studies link under half to unresolved V genes, and the rest is unexplained. The sample records about 63,000 clones, 88% of which are singletons. Approximately 5.1% of the sample comes from the top ten. Sequencing was performed on peripheral blood. The receptors were gathered from a human donor in a cohort sampled during active COVID-19.

The chain recombines TRBV6-6 with TRBJ2-1; 8 bases are shared with TRBD1. Germline CDR1 reads MNHNY; CDR2 reads SVGAGI (reference sequence). The length of the CDR3 is 15 residues. V lost 6 bases to trimming and J lost 1 base; unmatched junction nucleotides: 5. The CDR3 nucleotides are TGTGCCAGCAGGGACCAGGGGGCGTCCTACAATGAGCAGTTCTTC. It yields the protein CASRDQGASYNEQFF.

The count of this clone is one. The rearrangement links TRBV7-2 to TRBJ2-7; D uncertain. The CDR3 loop spans 15 amino acids. Between the trimmed V and J ends, which lost 3 bases and 4 bases, there was a span of 16 bases. Germline V gene sequence: CDR1 SGHTA, CDR2 FQGNSA. This CDR3 is CASSFSSRGVYEQYF. CDR3 nucleotide sequence: TGTGCCAGCAGCTTTTCAAGTCGAGGTGTGTACGAGCAGTACTTC.

V gene TRBV28 combines with J gene TRBJ1-5, with 10 bases identical to TRBD1. The CDR3 totals 16 residues. Germline lookup yields CDR1 MDHEN and CDR2 SYDVKM. V was clipped by 2 bases and J by 8 bases; unmatched bases: 9. The CDR3 DNA follows: TGTGCCAGCAGTTTAACCGGGACAGGGGTCTTGGAGCCCCAGCATTTT. This sequence encodes CASSLTGTGVLEPQHF.

V is TRBV6-2 or TRBV6-3 and J is TRBJ2-1; tentative D call: TRBD2 (6 bases). Germline V gives CDR1 MNHEY, CDR2 SVGEGT. This CDR3 has 11 residues. V was clipped by 6 bases and J by 7 bases, with 7 bases between them. In nucleotides, the CDR3 is TGTGCCAGCAGCGGACTAAATGAGCAGTTCTTC. It yields the protein CASSGLNEQFF.

V usage is TRBV29-1 and J usage is TRBJ2-3; the match to TRBD2 covers 14 bases. This CDR3 contains 17 residues. Unmatched junction bases numbered 9, after V lost 4 bases and J lost 3 bases. Germline CDR1 reads SQVTM; CDR2 reads ANQGSEA. The DNA of the CDR3 is TGCAGCGTTGCTGGGACTAGCGGGGGACGTAGGACAGATACGCAGTATTTT. As protein: CSVAGTSGGRRTDTQYF.

The gene calls are TRBV3-1 (or the pseudogene TRBV3-2) and TRBJ1-1, with D perhaps TRBD1 (6 bases). V lost 0 bases to trimming and J lost 0 bases, with 20 bases between them. This CDR3 spans 19 amino acids. CDR1 and CDR2 from the germline V gene are LGHDT and YNNKEL (reference sequence). The CDR3 nucleotides read TGTGCCAGCAGCCAAGATCAGGGAACAGGGTGGGGGATGAACACTGAAGCTTTCTTT. It yields the protein CASSQDQGTGWGMNTEAFF.

The chain is built from TRBV7-2 and TRBJ2-3; the match to TRBD1 covers 8 bases. This CDR3 region has 16 residues. The V gene's germline CDR1 is SGHTA and CDR2 FQGNSA. The J segment lost 3 bases and the V segment lost 1 base, leaving 6 bases of the junction unmatched. CDR3 residues: CASSLDRDRRTDTQYF. The CDR3 nucleotides are TGTGCCAGCAGCTTAGACCGGGACAGGAGGACAGATACGCAGTATTTT.

The chain couples TRBV3-1 (or the pseudogene TRBV3-2) to TRBJ1-5; D may be TRBD1 (6 bases). Trimming left V 9 bases short and J 4 bases short, with 13 bases between. This CDR3 comprises 13 residues. Germline CDR1 reads LGHDT; CDR2 reads YNNKEL (reference sequence). The CDR3 DNA is TGTGCCAGTTCCAGGGGCCAAAATCAGCCCCAGCATTTT. Its protein product is CASSRGQNQPQHF.

The chain has TRBV27 and TRBJ2-6, with 7 bases aligning to TRBD2. CDR3 size: 15 residues. J was trimmed by 4 bases and V by 6 bases; bases with no gene match: 6. Per the germline V gene, CDR1 is MNHEY and CDR2 is SMNVEV (reference sequence). The CDR3 DNA follows: TGTGCCAGCAGGGGGGGGGAGGCCGGGGCCAACGTCCTGACTTTC. It translates to CASRGGEAGANVLTF.

The V gene is TRBV28, the J gene TRBJ2-7; TRBD1 aligns across 8 bases. The trim removed 5 bases at V and 0 bases at J, leaving 6 bases unmatched. The CDR3 covers 15 residues. Germline V gene lookup returns CDR1 MDHEN and CDR2 SYDVKM. CDR3 protein: CASSDSGTGSYEQYF. In DNA form, the CDR3 reads TGTGCCAGCAGTGACTCCGGGACAGGCTCCTACGAGCAGTACTTC.

This chain's CDR3 is CASTLSSGSNEQFF. Here the CDR3 DNA reads TGTGCCAGCACCCTATCCTCGGGGAGCAATGAGCAGTTCTTC. The chain has TRBV7-2 and TRBJ2-1; a weak D match, TRBD2 (5 bases). Germline V lookup: CDR1 SGHTA, CDR2 FQGNSA. Deletions cut 7 bases from V and 6 bases from J, with 16 bases between. The CDR3 consists of 14 residues.

The chain has TRBV7-2 and TRBJ1-6; TRBD1 agrees at 9 bases. Germline loops: CDR1 SGHTA, CDR2 FQGNSA. V was pared by 5 bases and J by 4 bases, with 0 bases of the junction left unmatched. This CDR3 is 14 amino acids long. The chain's CDR3 is CASSGQGYNSPLHF. In nucleotides, the CDR3 is TGTGCCAGCAGCGGACAGGGGTATAATTCACCCCTCCACTTT.

The chain links TRBV9 to TRBJ1-4; D is possibly TRBD1 (6 bases). This CDR3 contains 15 residues. The germline V and J ends were trimmed by 0 bases and 4 bases, with 10 bases remaining between them. Germline V gene data show CDR1 as SGDLS and CDR2 as YYNGEE. CDR3 loop: CASSVDGRGNEKLFF. The CDR3 DNA sequence: TGTGCCAGCAGCGTAGATGGCAGGGGTAATGAAAAACTGTTTTTT.

This chain uses TRBV7-2 with TRBJ2-1; 13 bases align to TRBD2. The CDR3 loop spans 17 amino acids. Trimming cost V 3 bases and J 5 bases; bases outside gene matches: 7. Germline V lookup: CDR1 SGHTA, CDR2 FQGNSA. The CDR3 sequence: CASSLNGLAGVNNEQFF. The CDR3, as DNA: TGTGCCAGCAGCTTGAACGGACTAGCGGGAGTGAACAATGAGCAGTTCTTC.

This sequence joins TRBV19 and TRBJ1-2; a weak D match, TRBD1 (6 bases). The CDR3 length is 15 residues. The V and J ends lost 6 bases and 4 bases respectively, with 18 bases between them. Germline loops: CDR1 LNHDA, CDR2 SQIVND (reference sequence). The CDR3 nucleotides read TGTGCCAGTAGCCAAACAGGGTCCCCCACCTATGGCTACACCTTC. It codes for CASSQTGSPTYGYTF.

The chain carries TRBV7-2 and TRBJ1-6; the D gene is possibly TRBD1 (5 bases). This CDR3 is 14 amino acids long. V lost 2 bases, J lost 9 bases, and 11 bases lay in between. CDR1 and CDR2 from the germline V gene are SGHTA and FQGNSA. This chain's CDR3 is CASSLSGLSSPLHF. CDR3 nucleotide sequence: TGTGCCAGCAGCTTATCGGGACTGAGTTCACCCCTCCACTTT.

This clone has more than one count but fewer than ten. The genes are TRBV10-3 and TRBJ1-5, with D possibly being TRBD1 (6 bases). V lost 6 bases to trimming and J lost 4 bases, with 16 bases between them. Per germline, CDR1 ENHRY and CDR2 SYGVKD. CDR3 length: 15 amino acids. The CDR3 nucleotides are TGTGCCATCAGCCCCGGGGGGCAGAGGAATCAGCCCCAGCATTTT. Protein sequence: CAISPGGQRNQPQHF.

This chain connects TRBV6-5 to TRBJ1-3; 11 bases map to TRBD1. This CDR3 has 12 residues. CDR1 is MNHEY, CDR2 SVGAGI, per germline. Trimming removed 5 bases from V and 11 bases from J; junction bases left unmatched: 2. CDR3 sequence: CASSQDRGPIYF. As DNA, the CDR3 is TGTGCCAGCAGTCAGGACAGGGGGCCCATATATTTT.

The CDR3 here is CASRRTGDSPLHF. In DNA, the CDR3 is TGTGCCAGCAGGCGAACAGGGGATTCACCCCTCCACTTT. The rearrangement joins TRBV2 to TRBJ1-6, with 7 bases that match TRBD1. CDR1 and CDR2 (germline): SNHLY, FYNNEI. The CDR3 has 13 amino acids. The ends lost 6 bases at V and 8 bases at J; junction bases unmatched: 4.

The gene calls are TRBV19 and TRBJ2-7; 7 nucleotides match TRBD1. This CDR3 contains 14 residues. CDR1 and CDR2 from the germline V gene are LNHDA and SQIVND (reference sequence). The ends lost 9 bases at V and 5 bases at J; junction bases unmatched: 13. The CDR3 DNA reads as TGTGCCAGCCGCGATTCGGGACAGATGCACGAGCAGTACTTC. Encoded protein: CASRDSGQMHEQYF. Full variable domain (rest looked up from reference TRBV19 and TRBJ2-7): DGGITQSPKYLFRKEGQNVTLSCEQNLNHDAMYWYRQDPGQGLRLIYYSQIVNDFQKGDIAEGYSVSREKKESFPLTVTSAQKNPTAFYLCASRDSGQMHEQYFGPGTRLTVT.

The J gene is TRBJ2-7, the V gene TRBV10-3; 9 nucleotides align to TRBD1. J lost 1 base, V lost 2 bases, and 3 bases had no gene match. From germline, CDR1 is ENHRY and CDR2 SYGVKD. This CDR3 is built from 15 residues. CDR3 amino acids: CAISEGGTGSYEQYF. CDR3 nucleotide sequence: TGTGCCATCAGTGAGGGGGGGACAGGGTCCTACGAGCAGTACTTC.

V usage is TRBV6-5 and J usage is TRBJ1-3; D remains ambiguous. Trimming took 0 bases from V and 6 from J, leaving 6 bases between them. The V gene's germline CDR1 is MNHEY and CDR2 SVGAGI. The CDR3 is 13 residues long. In DNA form, the CDR3 reads TGTGCCAGCAGTTACTCGCCAGAAAACACCATATATTTT. Protein sequence: CASSYSPENTIYF.

This chain connects TRBV3-1 (or the pseudogene TRBV3-2) to TRBJ1-1; 9 bases align to TRBD1. V lost 0 bases and J lost 0; bases outside the gene matches: 17. The CDR3 is 21 residues long. Germline values: CDR1 LGHDT, CDR2 YNNKEL (reference sequence). This CDR3 reads CASSQDRLTPGDRDMNTEAFF. The CDR3 DNA reads as TGTGCCAGCAGCCAAGACCGCCTCACCCCGGGGGACAGGGATATGAACACTGAAGCTTTCTTT.

This rearrangement joins TRBV9 to TRBJ1-1; TRBD1 matches 8 bases. This CDR3 is built from 15 residues. In germline, CDR1 is SGDLS, CDR2 YYNGEE. Trimming removed 4 bases from V and 0 bases from J; junction bases left unmatched: 5. The CDR3 reads CASSSRTGLNTEAFF. The CDR3 DNA is TGTGCCAGCAGCTCCCGGACAGGGCTGAACACTGAAGCTTTCTTT.

This chain connects TRBV21-1 to TRBJ2-7; the tabulated D call, TRBD1, remains unverified against the DNA. TRBV21-1 is a documented pseudogene. There are 14 residues in the CDR3. CDR3 bases: TGTGCCAGCAGCTCCCGGGACACCTGCTACGAGCAGTACTTC. It is translated as CASSSRDTCYEQYF.